This TCR beta chain was observed in a study of blood T cell repertoires in COVID-19. By share of the sample, this clone is medium-sized (0.01 to 0.1%). Germline V gene lookup returns CDR1 SNHLY and CDR2 FYNNEI. With 7 bases removed from V and 1 base from J, the gap between germline ends came to 14 bases. The CDR3 covers 15 residues. Method: immunoSEQ multiplex PCR; TCRdb's copy keeps in-frame clones and lacks some. The table lists roughly 77,000 clones, 76% of them singletons. The rearrangement links TRBV2 to TRBJ1-5; D possibly corresponds to TRBD1 (6 bases). The sequenced sample consisted of peripheral blood. This clonotype originated in a man aged 55 to 70 with COVID-19, enrolled during active disease. DNA of the CDR3: TGTGCCAGCACTAAAAAACAGGGAAGCAATCAGCCCCAGCATTTT. Translation: CASTKKQGSNQPQHF.